This T cell receptor beta chain originates from a study of glioma-infiltrating T cells after dendritic cell vaccination. The table came from immunoSEQ multiplex PCR; TCRdb's copy has only in-frame clones and leaves some out. The profile covers 93,000 or so clones, with roughly 79% appearing a single time and approximately 12% taken by the ten largest. Germline V gene data show CDR1 as MNHEY and CDR2 as SMNVEV (reference sequence). V was clipped by 6 bases and J by 4 bases; unmatched bases: 9. The CDR3 covers 16 residues. The source was blood, collected before dendritic cell vaccination. The TCR originated in a human donor with glioblastoma. The chain couples TRBV27 to TRBJ2-1, with 10 bases matching TRBD2. CDR3 in amino acids: CASRRSGTSVYNEQFF. The CDR3 DNA is TGTGCCAGCAGGAGGTCCGGGACTAGCGTTTACAATGAGCAGTTCTTC.